Below are 23 T cell receptor beta chains sequenced from a single sample in a study of T cell responses to AZD1222 COVID-19 vaccine. TCRdb's table, derived via immunoSEQ multiplex PCR, lists solely in-frame clones and lacks some. The sample shows fewer than 110,000 clones, around nine tenths of them seen only once. This sample comprised peripheral blood, obtained on day 0 of AZD1222 vaccination. The receptors here all came from an adult in good health.

The V call is TRBV3-1 (or the pseudogene TRBV3-2), the J call TRBJ2-7; a possible D gene is TRBD1 (6 bases). This CDR3 has 16 residues. V gave up 3 bases and J gave up 4 bases, with 19 bases separating them. Germline V gives CDR1 LGHDT, CDR2 YNNKEL (reference sequence). The CDR3 region is CASSHATGRGRYEQYF. In nucleotides, the CDR3 is TGTGCCAGCAGCCACGCGACAGGTCGAGGACGTTACGAGCAGTACTTC.

In its sample, this clone was seen a few times. This chain joins TRBV24-1 and TRBJ1-2, with TRBD1 as a possible D gene (5 bases). From germline, CDR1 is KGHDR and CDR2 SFDVKD. This CDR3 region has 11 residues. Trimming took 6 bases from V and 8 from J, leaving 9 bases between them. CDR3 DNA sequence: TGTGCCACCAGTAACGGGGCGGGCTACACCTTC. Protein sequence: CATSNGAGYTF.

The chain carries TRBV6-5 and TRBJ1-2; D might be TRBD1 (6 bases). The CDR3 is 14 residues long. Germline V gene sequence: CDR1 MNHEY, CDR2 SVGAGI. V lost 5 bases and J 3 bases, leaving 13 bases between the germline ends. CDR3 sequence (DNA): TGTGCCAGCAGTATTCGGGGGGCGGACTATGGCTACACCTTC. Amino acids: CASSIRGADYGYTF.

The chain is built from TRBV6-1 and TRBJ1-2; D is uncertain. V was trimmed by 3 bases and J by 4 bases, leaving 9 bases between them. The CDR3 length is 13 residues. Germline V gives CDR1 MNHNS, CDR2 SASEGT. The CDR3 reads CASSEGTVYGYTF. In DNA form, the CDR3 reads TGTGCCAGCAGTGAGGGAACAGTCTATGGCTACACCTTC.

This rearrangement joins TRBV6-2 or TRBV6-3 to TRBJ1-1; D not certain. This CDR3 contains 12 residues. Per germline, CDR1 MNHEY and CDR2 SVGEGT. With 0 bases removed from V and 11 bases from J, the gap between germline ends came to 10 bases. CDR3 in amino acids: CASSYSLKVAFF. The CDR3 DNA is TGTGCCAGCAGTTACTCGCTCAAGGTGGCTTTCTTT.

The chain links TRBV7-9 to TRBJ2-1; no clear D gene. Looked up from germline, CDR1 is SEHNR and CDR2 is FQNEAQ (reference sequence). CDR3 length: 16 amino acids. Trimming left V 4 bases short and J 0 bases short, with 13 bases between. DNA for the CDR3: TGTGCCAGCAGCTCTTTTTTAGAGAGCTCCTACAATGAGCAGTTCTTC. Encoded protein: CASSSFLESSYNEQFF.

V is TRBV29-1 and J is TRBJ2-2; 8 bases agree with TRBD1. V gave up 5 bases and J gave up 5 bases; unmatched junction bases: 4. Germline V gene lookup returns CDR1 SQVTM and CDR2 ANQGSEA. CDR3 length equals 13 residues. The CDR3 sequence is CSVQGAATGELFF. As DNA, the CDR3 is TGCAGCGTTCAGGGGGCGGCAACCGGGGAGCTGTTTTTT.

A single count supports this clone. The V gene is TRBV6-5, the J gene TRBJ1-1, with D maybe TRBD1 (6 bases). This CDR3 contains 13 residues. V shed 6 bases and J shed 4 bases, with 12 bases lying between them. Germline loops: CDR1 MNHEY, CDR2 SVGAGI. CDR3 bases: TGTGCCAGCAGGCAGGGGTTTGTCACTGAAGCTTTCTTT. It encodes CASRQGFVTEAFF.

This clone came up once. DNA for the CDR3: TGTGCCAGCAGAAAGGGCGTCAATCAGCCCCAGCATTTT. Its protein is CASRKGVNQPQHF. This chain connects TRBV6-1 to TRBJ1-5; no firm D call. Germline V gene lookup returns CDR1 MNHNS and CDR2 SASEGT. V lost 6 bases and J lost 3, with 9 bases in between. This CDR3 is built from 13 residues.

The rearrangement links TRBV7-3 to TRBJ2-5; D is perhaps TRBD2 (6 bases). The CDR3 consists of 15 residues. The V gene lost 2 bases and the J gene lost 2 bases, with 12 bases spanning the gap. The germline V gene encodes CDR1 SGHTA and CDR2 FQGTGA. The CDR3 loop is CASSLQPAGQETQYF. CDR3 DNA sequence: TGTGCCAGCAGCTTACAGCCCGCGGGACAAGAGACCCAGTACTTC.

V usage is TRBV5-1 and J usage is TRBJ1-6, with TRBD1 matching 11 bases. The CDR3 runs 14 residues. Germline lookup yields CDR1 SGHRS and CDR2 YFSETQ. J lost 9 bases, V lost 2 bases, and 1 base had no gene match. CDR3 bases: TGCGCCAGCAGCTTAGGACAGGGGGCTTCACCCCTCCACTTT. Encoded protein: CASSLGQGASPLHF.

The CDR3 loop is CASSLVSGGGISGNTIYF. CDR3 nucleotides: TGCGCCAGCAGCTTGGTGTCGGGCGGGGGAATATCTGGAAACACCATATATTTT. The V and J genes are TRBV5-1 and TRBJ1-3; D may be TRBD1 (5 bases). Germline lookup yields CDR1 SGHRS and CDR2 YFSETQ. The CDR3 length is 18 residues. V was shortened by 0 bases and J by 1 base, with 17 bases between the two germline ends.

In its sample, this clone was seen a few times. V usage is TRBV15 and J usage is TRBJ1-6, with D uncertain. The ends were cut back, 8 bases at V and 3 bases at J, with 5 bases in the middle. Germline CDR1 is LNHNV and CDR2 is YYDKDF (reference sequence). This CDR3 has 12 amino acids. The CDR3 is CATAHYNSPLHF. CDR3 DNA: TGTGCCACCGCCCACTATAATTCACCCCTCCACTTT.

V usage is TRBV13 and J usage is TRBJ1-4, with a weak D call TRBD1 (6 bases). The ends were cut back, 4 bases at V and 8 bases at J, with 17 bases in the middle. In germline, CDR1 is PRHDT, CDR2 FYEKMQ (reference sequence). This CDR3 is built from 15 residues. The CDR3 nucleotides are TGTGCCAGCAGCTCACGGGAAGACGGGGGCGAAAAACTGTTTTTT. Its translation is CASSSREDGGEKLFF.

The rearrangement uses TRBV9 and TRBJ1-1; the match to TRBD1 covers 7 bases. The CDR3 runs to 15 residues. The V gene's germline CDR1 is SGDLS and CDR2 YYNGEE. J lost 0 bases, V lost 0 bases, and 2 bases had no gene match. The CDR3 region is CASSVAGQMNTEAFF. The CDR3 DNA follows: TGTGCCAGCAGCGTAGCGGGACAGATGAACACTGAAGCTTTCTTT.

The chain combines TRBV5-1 with TRBJ1-2, with a weak D call TRBD1 (6 bases). The CDR3 runs to 15 residues. With 0 bases removed from V and 4 bases from J, the gap between germline ends came to 13 bases. Germline-derived CDR1 and CDR2 are SGHRS and YFSETQ. CDR3 sequence reads: CASSLAETGIYGYTF. The CDR3 DNA sequence: TGCGCCAGCAGCTTGGCCGAGACAGGAATCTATGGCTACACCTTC.

This chain joins TRBV9 and TRBJ2-7, with 10 positions matching TRBD1. This CDR3 comprises 15 residues. The V gene's germline CDR1 is SGDLS and CDR2 YYNGEE. Germline trimming cut 5 bases from V and 5 bases from J; bases unmatched to any gene: 10. CDR3 in DNA: TGTGCCAGCAGTACGACAGGGGGCACTGGCGACGAGCAGTACTTC. It translates to CASSTTGGTGDEQYF.

This clone has a single count. The rearrangement joins TRBV28 to TRBJ1-5; TRBD1 agrees at 7 bases. The CDR3 loop spans 16 amino acids. J lost 4 bases, V lost 6 bases, and 12 bases had no gene match. The germline V gene has CDR1 MDHEN and CDR2 SYDVKM. The CDR3 DNA reads TGTGCCAGCAGGAGGACAGGACTATTGGGAAATCAGCCCCAGCATTTT. Amino acid sequence: CASRRTGLLGNQPQHF.

The chain uses TRBV7-6 and TRBJ2-3; TRBD2 might be the D (6 bases). The CDR3 is 15 amino acids. V was cut by 5 bases and J by 2 bases, with 14 bases left in between. Germline values: CDR1 SGHVS, CDR2 FNYEAQ. The CDR3 DNA is TGTGCCAGCAGCCCGACTGCGGGGACCACAGATACGCAGTATTTT. Translation: CASSPTAGTTDTQYF.

The chain links TRBV19 to TRBJ1-2; TRBD1 matches 10 bases. Losses at the gene ends were 3 bases for V and 5 bases for J; bases not matched to a gene: 6. The CDR3 has 15 residues. Germline-derived CDR1 and CDR2 are LNHDA and SQIVND (reference sequence). CDR3 sequence reads: CASSIVGQGVYGYTF. Written as DNA, the CDR3 is TGTGCCAGTAGTATCGTTGGACAGGGGGTTTATGGCTACACCTTC.

The chain recombines TRBV28 with TRBJ1-4; the match to TRBD1 covers 8 bases. The J segment lost 3 bases and the V segment lost 5 bases, leaving 11 bases of the junction unmatched. Germline V gene sequence: CDR1 MDHEN, CDR2 SYDVKM. This CDR3 comprises 17 residues. Here the CDR3 DNA reads TGTGCCAGCAGTGGAGGGGGGACAGGCAGACCTAATGAAAAACTGTTTTTT. It translates to CASSGGGTGRPNEKLFF.

This clone appeared a few times. The chain joins TRBV7-2 to TRBJ1-2, with D unresolved. Germline V gene sequence: CDR1 SGHTA, CDR2 FQGNSA. The CDR3 has 14 residues. V lost 5 bases, J lost 8 bases, and 18 bases lay in between. CDR3 nucleotide sequence: TGTGCCAGCAGCCCTCGGGGTGCCGAGGAAGGCTACACCTTC. Translating gives CASSPRGAEEGYTF.

The chain is built from TRBV30 and TRBJ1-2; 8 bases are shared with TRBD1. Trimming took 3 bases from V and 5 from J; bases not matched to a gene: 2. This CDR3 is built from 12 residues. CDR1 is GTSNPN and CDR2 is SVGIG in the germline V gene (reference sequence). The CDR3 loop reads CAWSQGAYGYTF. CDR3 DNA sequence: TGTGCCTGGAGCCAGGGGGCTTATGGCTACACCTTC.